The clone carrying this TCR beta chain came up a few times. The antigen is undetermined. In TCRdb, the 5' RACE reads were re-called with MiXCR into one record per CDR3 protein. Among 510,000 or so distinct CDR3 sequences listed, about 19% were seen once. The sample belongs to a study of T cells after yellow fever vaccination. In germline, CDR1 is MDHEN, CDR2 SYDVKM. Trimming removed 6 bases from V and 3 bases from J; junction bases left unmatched: 9. This CDR3 has 15 residues. Study-wide results and limits: In post-booster samples, most primary-vaccination clones reappeared (just under 97% CD4, 88% CD8). Although the secondary response was weaker, it peaked faster, at day 5 versus 15.

This TCR derives from a man aged 25 to 40 who received the YFV17D yellow fever vaccine. The chain links TRBV28 to TRBJ2-7; 9 nucleotides match TRBD2. The starting material was PBMCs, obtained 15 days after the yellow fever booster vaccination. CDR3 DNA sequence: TGTGCCAGCAGGGGGGGAGTGACTAGCGGCTACGAGCAGTACTTC. Protein product: CASRGGVTSGYEQYF.